The table lists the clone carrying this TCR beta chain with a few counts. Antigen: not known. The data stem from a study of T-cell memory formation after mild COVID-19. CDR1 LGHNA and CDR2 YSLEER come from the germline V gene. The CDR3 has 14 residues. The ends were cut back, 0 bases at V and 10 bases at J, with 15 bases in the middle. Constant-segment primers served in 5'RACE that generated TCR alpha and TCR beta cDNA libraries bearing sample barcodes and UMIs. TCRdb itself ran the 5' RACE reads through MiXCR, one entry per CDR3 protein. The repertoire consists of 300,000 to 350,000 distinct CDR3 sequences, with roughly 13% occurring once and the leading ten covering 20% to 25%. The study's findings and limits: A second wave expanding day 15 to 37 was CD4+-biased; contracting clones were balanced.

The chain is built from TRBV4-3 and TRBJ1-1, with D maybe TRBD1 (5 bases). The sample taken for sequencing was PBMCs or a T cell subset sorted from them (not recorded which). This TCR came from a man younger than 30 who had mild COVID-19 (a few samples of this study predate the infection). Cell type and time point are not known. The CDR3 coding sequence is TGCGCCAGCAGCCAAGATCTAGGGGCCACGGGAGCTTTCTTT. This codes for CASSQDLGATGAFF.